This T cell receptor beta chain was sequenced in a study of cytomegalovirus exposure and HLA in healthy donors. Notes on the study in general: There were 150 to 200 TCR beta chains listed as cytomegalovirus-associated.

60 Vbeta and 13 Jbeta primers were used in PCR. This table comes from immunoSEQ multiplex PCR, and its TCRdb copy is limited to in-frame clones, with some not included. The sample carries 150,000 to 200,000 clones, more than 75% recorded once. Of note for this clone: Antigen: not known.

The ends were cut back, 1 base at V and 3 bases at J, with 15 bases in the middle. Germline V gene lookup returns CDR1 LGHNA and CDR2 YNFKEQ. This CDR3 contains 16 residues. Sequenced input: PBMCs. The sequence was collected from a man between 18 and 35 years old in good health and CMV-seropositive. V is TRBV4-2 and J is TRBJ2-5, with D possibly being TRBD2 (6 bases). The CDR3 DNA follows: TGTGCCAGCAGCCAAGTGTGGGACTTCAAAAAAGAGACCCAGTACTTC. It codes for CASSQVWDFKKETQYF.